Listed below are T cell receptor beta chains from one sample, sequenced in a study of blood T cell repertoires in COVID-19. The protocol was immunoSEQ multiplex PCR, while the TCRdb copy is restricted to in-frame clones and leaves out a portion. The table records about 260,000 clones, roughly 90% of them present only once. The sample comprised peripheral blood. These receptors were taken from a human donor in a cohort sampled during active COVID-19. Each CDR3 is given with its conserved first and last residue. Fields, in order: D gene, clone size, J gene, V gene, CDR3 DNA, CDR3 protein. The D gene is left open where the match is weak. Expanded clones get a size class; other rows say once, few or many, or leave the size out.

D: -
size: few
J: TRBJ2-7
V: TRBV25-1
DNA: TGTGCCAGCAGGGAGACTTACGAGCAGTACTTC
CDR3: CASRETYEQYF

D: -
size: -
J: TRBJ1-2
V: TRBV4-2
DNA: TGTGCCAGCAGCCAAGATCTTAGGGAGGGGGTTTATGGCGGCTACACCTTC
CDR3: CASSQDLREGVYGGYTF

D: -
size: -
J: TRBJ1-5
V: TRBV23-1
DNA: TGCGCCAGCAGACCAGACTACAGCAATCAGCCCCAGCATTTT
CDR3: CASRPDYSNQPQHF

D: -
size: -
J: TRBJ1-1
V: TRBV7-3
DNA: TGTGCCAGCAGCTTCGGACACCAAAACACTGAAGCTTTCTTT
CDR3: CASSFGHQNTEAFF

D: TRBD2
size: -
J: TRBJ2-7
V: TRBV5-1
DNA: TGCGCCAGCAGCTCCCCCGGGGGGTCCTACGAGCAGTACTTC
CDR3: CASSSPGGSYEQYF

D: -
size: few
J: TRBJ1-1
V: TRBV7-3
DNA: TGTGCCAGCAGCTTAAGTCCGGGGGGAGGTACTGAAGCTTTCTTT
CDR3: CASSLSPGGGTEAFF

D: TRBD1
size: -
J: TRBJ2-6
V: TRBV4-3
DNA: TGCGCCAGCAGCCTTCGAACAGGGGCGAACTCTGGGGCCAACGTCCTGACTTTC
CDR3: CASSLRTGANSGANVLTF

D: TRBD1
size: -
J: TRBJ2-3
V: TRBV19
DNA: TGTGCCAGTAGTGTCATGACAGGGTTGGATACGCAGTATTTT
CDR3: CASSVMTGLDTQYF

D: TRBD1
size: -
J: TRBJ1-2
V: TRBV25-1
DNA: TGTGCCAGCACCGGGACAGGGGTCTATGGCTACACCTTC
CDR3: CASTGTGVYGYTF

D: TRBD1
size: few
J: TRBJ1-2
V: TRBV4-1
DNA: TGCGCCAGCAGCCAAGGCCCAGACAGGGATGGCTACACCTTC
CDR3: CASSQGPDRDGYTF

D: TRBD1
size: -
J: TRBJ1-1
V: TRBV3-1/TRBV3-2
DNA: TGTGCCAGCAGCCAAGATGGGGACAGGGTTAACACTGAAGCTTTCTTT
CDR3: CASSQDGDRVNTEAFF

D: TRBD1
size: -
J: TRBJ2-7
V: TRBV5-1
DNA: TGCGCCAGCAGCTTTGGACAGGCTGGTGACGAGCAGTACTTC
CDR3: CASSFGQAGDEQYF

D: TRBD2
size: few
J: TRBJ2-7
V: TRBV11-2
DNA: TGTGCCAGCAGCCCCGGACTAGCGGGAATCTACGAGCAGTACTTC
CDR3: CASSPGLAGIYEQYF

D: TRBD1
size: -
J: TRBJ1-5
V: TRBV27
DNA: TGTGCCAGCAGTCCAGGGACAGGTAATCAGCCCCAGCATTTT
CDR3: CASSPGTGNQPQHF

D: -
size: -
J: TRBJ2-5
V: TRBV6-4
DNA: TGTGCCAGCAGTCCAAGCGGAGCGCAAGAGACCCAGTACTTC
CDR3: CASSPSGAQETQYF

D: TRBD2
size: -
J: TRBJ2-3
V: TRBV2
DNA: TGTGCCAGCAGTGAGCTAGCGGGGGAGGTAGATACGCAGTATTTT
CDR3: CASSELAGEVDTQYF

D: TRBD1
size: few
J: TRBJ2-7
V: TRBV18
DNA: TGTGCCAGCTCACCACGGGGCACAGGGGGCAAGTACGAGCAGTACTTC
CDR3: CASSPRGTGGKYEQYF

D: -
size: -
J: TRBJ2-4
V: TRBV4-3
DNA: TGCGCCAGCAGCCAAGATCTGATGCAGCCAGGGGAGTTTGGACTCGACATTCAGTACTTC
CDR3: CASSQDLMQPGEFGLDIQYF

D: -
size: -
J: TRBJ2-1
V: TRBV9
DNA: TGTGCCAGCAGCGTAGAACCGGAGCTCTCCTACAATGAGCAGTTCTTC
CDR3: CASSVEPELSYNEQFF

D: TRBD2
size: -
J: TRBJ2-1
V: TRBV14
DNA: TGTGCCAGCAGCAAGGGACTAGCGGGAGGTTTTATCTTCAATGAGCAGTTCTTC
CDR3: CASSKGLAGGFIFNEQFF

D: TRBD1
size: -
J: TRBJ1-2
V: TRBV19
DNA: TGTGCCAGTAGTATAGACCAGGGGGGTTTGGTCTATGGCTACACCTTC
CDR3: CASSIDQGGLVYGYTF

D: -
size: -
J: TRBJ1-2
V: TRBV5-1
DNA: TGCGCCAGCAGCTTGGATGGGGGACATCCCTATGGCTACACCTTC
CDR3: CASSLDGGHPYGYTF

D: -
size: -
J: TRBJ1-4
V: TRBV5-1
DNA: TGCGCCAGCAGCTCCACCGGACAGACATCTAATGAAAAACTGTTTTTT
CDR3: CASSSTGQTSNEKLFF

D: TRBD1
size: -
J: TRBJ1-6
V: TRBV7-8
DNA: TGTGCCAGCAGCTGGCAGGGGGCAGAAAATTCACCCCTCCACTTT
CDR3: CASSWQGAENSPLHF

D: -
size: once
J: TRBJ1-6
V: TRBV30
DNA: TGTGCCTGGAGTGTAGTGCGGAGTTCTCCTGACCCCTATAATTCACCCCTCCACTTT
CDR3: CAWSVVRSSPDPYNSPLHF

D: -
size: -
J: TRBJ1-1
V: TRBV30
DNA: TGTGCCTGGAGTATGAGACCCGGGGGAGCTTTCTTT
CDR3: CAWSMRPGGAFF

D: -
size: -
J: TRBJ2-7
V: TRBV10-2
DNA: TGCGCCAGCAGTGATTTCCTCAGGGACTCCTACGAGCAGTACTTC
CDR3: CASSDFLRDSYEQYF

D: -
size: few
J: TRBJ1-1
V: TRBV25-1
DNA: TGTGCCAGCAGTGATCCAGGGGTAGTAACTGAAGCTTTCTTT
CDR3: CASSDPGVVTEAFF

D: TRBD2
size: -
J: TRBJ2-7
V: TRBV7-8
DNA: TGTGCCAGCAGCTTAGCGCGGGCTAGCGGGAGATACGAGCAGTACTTC
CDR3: CASSLARASGRYEQYF

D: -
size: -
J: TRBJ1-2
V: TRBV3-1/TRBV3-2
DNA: TGTGCCAGCAGCCAAGCCGGGGGGGCGCAAAACTATGGCTACACCTTC
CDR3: CASSQAGGAQNYGYTF

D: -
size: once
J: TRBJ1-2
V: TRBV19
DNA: TGTGCCAGTAGTCCCGGGGCTAACTATGGCTACACCTTC
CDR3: CASSPGANYGYTF